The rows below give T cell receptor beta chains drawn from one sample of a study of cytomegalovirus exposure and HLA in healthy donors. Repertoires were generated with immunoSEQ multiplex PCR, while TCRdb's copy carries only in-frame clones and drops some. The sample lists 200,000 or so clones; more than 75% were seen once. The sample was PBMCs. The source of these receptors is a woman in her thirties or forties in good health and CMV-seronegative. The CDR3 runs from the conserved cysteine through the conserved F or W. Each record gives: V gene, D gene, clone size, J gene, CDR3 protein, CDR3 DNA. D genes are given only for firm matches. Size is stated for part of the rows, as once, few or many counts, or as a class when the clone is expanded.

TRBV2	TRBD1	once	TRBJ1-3	CASRRQGPTSGNTIYF	TGTGCCAGCAGACGACAGGGACCGACCTCTGGAAACACCATATATTTT
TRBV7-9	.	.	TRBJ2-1	CASSAESQYNEQFF	TGTGCCAGCAGCGCCGAATCTCAGTACAATGAGCAGTTCTTC
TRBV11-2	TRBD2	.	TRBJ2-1	CASSTRTSGTYNEQFF	TGTGCCAGCAGCACTCGGACTAGCGGGACCTACAATGAGCAGTTCTTC
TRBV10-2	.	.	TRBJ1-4	CASKTKGTRNEKLFF	TGCGCCAGCAAAACAAAAGGGACACGGAATGAAAAACTGTTTTTT
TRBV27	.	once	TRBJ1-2	CASSSIGFGQGNFGYTF	TGTGCCAGCAGTAGTATCGGTTTTGGCCAGGGCAATTTTGGCTACACCTTC
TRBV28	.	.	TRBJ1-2	CASYTSPQGRGYTF	TGTGCCAGCTACACCAGCCCCCAGGGTAGGGGCTACACCTTC
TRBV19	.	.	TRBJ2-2	CASTLTTLPGELFF	TGTGCCAGTACCCTTACTACCCTTCCCGGGGAGCTGTTTTTT
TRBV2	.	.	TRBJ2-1	CASSGHYEQFF	TGTGCCAGCAGTGGACATTATGAGCAGTTCTTC
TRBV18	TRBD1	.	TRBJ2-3	CASSPGTGATDTQYF	TGTGCCAGCTCCCCCGGGACAGGGGCCACAGATACGCAGTATTTT
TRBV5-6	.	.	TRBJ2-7	CASSTEGQQYF	TGTGCCAGCAGCACGGAGGGACAGCAGTACTTC
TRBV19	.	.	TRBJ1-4	CASSMKGLINEKLFF	TGTGCCAGTAGTATGAAGGGGTTAATTAATGAAAAACTGTTTTTT
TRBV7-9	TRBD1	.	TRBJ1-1	CASSLAGQGFTEAFF	TGTGCCAGCAGCTTAGCGGGACAGGGATTCACTGAAGCTTTCTTT
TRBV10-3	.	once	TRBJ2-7	CAISDSPGEQYF	TGTGCCATCAGTGATTCCCCCGGGGAGCAGTACTTC
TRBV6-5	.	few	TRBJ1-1	CASHRPGRTEAFF	TGTGCCAGCCACCGGCCGGGGAGAACTGAAGCTTTCTTT
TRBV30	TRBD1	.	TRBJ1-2	CAWSAGTGDGYTF	TGTGCCTGGAGCGCCGGGACAGGGGATGGCTACACCTTC
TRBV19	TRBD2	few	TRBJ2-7	CASSIDSGGIYEQYF	TGTGCCAGTAGTATAGATTCGGGGGGAATCTACGAGCAGTACTTC
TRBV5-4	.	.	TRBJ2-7	CASSSRGAENEQYF	TGTGCCAGCAGCTCCCGGGGGGCGGAAAACGAGCAGTACTTC
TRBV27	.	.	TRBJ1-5	CASSLIGGNQPQHF	TGTGCCAGCAGTTTAATAGGGGGAAATCAGCCCCAGCATTTT
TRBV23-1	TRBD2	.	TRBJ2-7	CASSPGTSGTNLENTRGYEQYF	TGCGCCAGCAGTCCCGGGACTAGCGGGACCAATCTCGAAAATACGAGGGGCTACGAGCAGTACTTC
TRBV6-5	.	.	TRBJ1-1	CASSYSTQVYTEAFF	TGTGCCAGCAGTTACTCGACGCAGGTTTACACTGAAGCTTTCTTT
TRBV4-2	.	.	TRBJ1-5	CASRTAHSNQPQHF	TGTGCCAGCAGGACAGCTCATAGCAATCAGCCCCAGCATTTT
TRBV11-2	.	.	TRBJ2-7	CASSLNTYEQYF	TGTGCCAGCAGCTTAAATACCTACGAGCAGTACTTC
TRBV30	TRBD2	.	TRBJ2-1	CAWSISGREYNEQFF	TGTGCCTGGAGTATCAGTGGGAGGGAGTACAATGAGCAGTTCTTC
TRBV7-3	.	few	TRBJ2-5	CASSQGGTGETQYF	TGTGCCAGCAGCCAGGGCGGGACGGGGGAGACCCAGTACTTC
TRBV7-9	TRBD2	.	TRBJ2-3	CASIKTSGSSDTQYF	TGTGCCAGCATAAAGACTAGCGGGAGTTCAGATACGCAGTATTTT
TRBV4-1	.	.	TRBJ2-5	CASSQERGRAWETQYF	TGCGCCAGCAGCCAAGAGAGGGGGAGGGCCTGGGAGACCCAGTACTTC
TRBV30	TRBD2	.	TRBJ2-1	CAWSRSPSGTYNEQFF	TGTGCCTGGAGCCGGTCCCCTAGCGGGACATACAATGAGCAGTTCTTC
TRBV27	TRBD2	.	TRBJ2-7	CASSSRLAAYEQYF	TGTGCCAGCAGTTCAAGACTAGCAGCGTACGAGCAGTACTTC
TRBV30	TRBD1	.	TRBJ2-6	CAWTRGTGRPGANVLTF	TGTGCCTGGACTCGGGGGACAGGGAGACCTGGGGCCAACGTCCTGACTTTC
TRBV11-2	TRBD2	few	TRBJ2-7	CASSLWVAGGPYEQYF	TGTGCCAGCAGCTTGTGGGTAGCGGGAGGGCCCTACGAGCAGTACTTC
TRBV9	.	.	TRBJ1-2	CASGSPGTSKF	TGTGCCAGCGGCTCCCCCGGGACATCAAAATTC
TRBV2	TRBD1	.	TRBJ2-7	CASSVTGGASYEQYF	TGTGCCAGCAGTGTGACAGGGGGCGCGTCCTACGAGCAGTACTTC
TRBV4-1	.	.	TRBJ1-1	CASSIDRKNTEAFF	TGCGCCAGCAGCATCGACAGAAAAAACACTGAAGCTTTCTTT
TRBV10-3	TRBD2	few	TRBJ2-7	CAISELIQTSGAAYEQYF	TGTGCCATCAGTGAGCTAATTCAGACTAGCGGGGCCGCCTACGAGCAGTACTTC
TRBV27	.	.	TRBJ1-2	CASNRTYGYTF	TGTGCCAGCAACCGCACTTATGGCTACACCTTC
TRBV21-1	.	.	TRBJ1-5	CASSKAPKGGGNQPQHF	TGTGCCAGCAGCAAAGCGCCTAAGGGCGGGGGCAATCAGCCCCAGCATTTT
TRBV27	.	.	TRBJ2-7	CASRRQGGQYEQYF	TGTGCCAGCAGGCGCCAGGGTGGGCAATACGAGCAGTACTTC
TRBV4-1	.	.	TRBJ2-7	CASSPGNYEQYF	TGCGCCAGCAGCCCGGGGAACTACGAGCAGTACTTC